These T cell receptor beta chains were read from a single sample in a study of CD8+ T cells in alopecia areata. The data were produced by immunoSEQ multiplex PCR, yet TCRdb's version contains in-frame clones alone and is incomplete. The table shows 160,000 or so clones, with about three fifths occurring only once. The starting material was CD4+ T cells sorted from blood, obtained around week 55, from a patient treated with tofacitinib. The receptor set was obtained from a human donor with alopecia areata. CDR3s include the opening cysteine and the closing phenylalanine or tryptophan. D genes are given only for firm matches. Some rows mark clone size as missing; the rest say once, few, many or name a class of expanded clone.

cdr3_nt cdr3_aa d_call clone_size j_call v_call
TGTGCCAGCAGCGTTGAACTTAGGGCTTTCTTT CASSVELRAFF - - TRBJ1-1 TRBV2
TGTGCCTGGAGAAGGGGGCAGGCGGCCAAAAACATTCAGTACTTC CAWRRGQAAKNIQYF TRBD1 few TRBJ2-4 TRBV30
TGTGCCTGGAGTCGGGATCAGGGGACTGAAGCTTTCTTT CAWSRDQGTEAFF - few TRBJ1-1 TRBV30
TGTGCCAGCAGTGGGTCCGGTGAGACCCAGTACTTC CASSGSGETQYF - - TRBJ2-5 TRBV7-9
TGTGCCAGCAGCTTGGCGGGGGCTGTTGGCTACACCTTC CASSLAGAVGYTF - once TRBJ1-2 TRBV5-4
TGTGCCAGCAGCCCCGGATACAGGGTACAGTATACAGATACGCAGTATTTT CASSPGYRVQYTDTQYF - few TRBJ2-3 TRBV5-6
TGTGCCAGCTCACCACCCTCGGAGACCCAGTACTTC CASSPPSETQYF - - TRBJ2-5 TRBV18
TGTGCCAGCACCCAAGGACAGGGCTATGGCTACACCTTC CASTQGQGYGYTF TRBD1 - TRBJ1-2 TRBV6-5
TGTGCCAGCAGCTTACTCAGGGTAACTGAAGCTTTCTTT CASSLLRVTEAFF - few TRBJ1-1 TRBV11-2
TGTGCCAGCAGTGGGGGAAGGGCCGGCGGCACTATCCAGTACTTC CASSGGRAGGTIQYF - few TRBJ2-5 TRBV5-6
TGTGCCTGGAGTCGTAACTATGGCTACACCTTC CAWSRNYGYTF - - TRBJ1-2 TRBV30
TGTGCCAGCAGCTTTGACTACGAGCAGTACTTC CASSFDYEQYF - few TRBJ2-7 TRBV7-9
TGTGCCAGCAGCTTAGATGGCAGGTACCAAGAGACCCAGTACTTC CASSLDGRYQETQYF - - TRBJ2-5 TRBV7-9
TGCGCCAGCAGCTCGGGACGGTACAATGAGCAGTTCTTC CASSSGRYNEQFF - - TRBJ2-1 TRBV5-1
TGCAGCGCTACTCCCATAGGGACAGGAGATACGCAGTATTTT CSATPIGTGDTQYF TRBD1 - TRBJ2-3 TRBV29-1
TGTGCCAGCAGCAAAGAGGGGCGCTACGAGCAGTACTTC CASSKEGRYEQYF - - TRBJ2-7 TRBV21-1
TGTGCCAGCTCACCTCGAGGCGGCACTGAAGCTTTCTTT CASSPRGGTEAFF - - TRBJ1-1 TRBV18
TGTGCCAGCAGTGAAGAGGGATTGCGCGAGCAGTACTTC CASSEEGLREQYF - - TRBJ2-7 TRBV25-1
TGTGCCATCGAGCCTTCTGGGGCCAACGTCCTGACTTTC CAIEPSGANVLTF - - TRBJ2-6 TRBV25-1
TGTGCCAGCAGTTTAGCGGGGGGGCGCCAAGAGACCCAGTACTTC CASSLAGGRQETQYF TRBD2 - TRBJ2-5 TRBV28
TGTGCCAGCAGTTCCCCCTCCGGGACAGGGACTACCAATGAGCAGTTCTTC CASSSPSGTGTTNEQFF TRBD1 few TRBJ2-1 TRBV28
TGTGCCACCAGCAGAGCTAACTATGGCTACACCTTC CATSRANYGYTF - - TRBJ1-2 TRBV15
TGTGCCAGCAGCTTACAGGGAAAGTCACCCCTCCACTTT CASSLQGKSPLHF - few TRBJ1-6 TRBV7-2
TGTGCCACTTCGCCGGGACAGATGTCGAACGAGCAGTACTTC CATSPGQMSNEQYF TRBD1 - TRBJ2-7 TRBV7-2
TGTGCCAGCCATTTTGGGGACCCGTGGACTAGCGTTGAGACCCAGTACTTC CASHFGDPWTSVETQYF TRBD2 - TRBJ2-5 TRBV2
TGTGCCAGCAGTGGATCCAGGGTTGCAGGGGGATCCTACGAGCAGTACTTC CASSGSRVAGGSYEQYF TRBD1 few TRBJ2-7 TRBV6-1
TGTGCCAGCAGCGTAGGCATACAGGGGTTGTCCTACGAGCAGTACTTC CASSVGIQGLSYEQYF TRBD1 - TRBJ2-7 TRBV9
TGTGCCAGCAGCTTGTTCGGGCCGTCTAACTATGGCTACACCTTC CASSLFGPSNYGYTF - - TRBJ1-2 TRBV5-6
TGTGCCAGCAGCGTACATCGGGGATTCCAAGAGACCCAGTACTTC CASSVHRGFQETQYF - - TRBJ2-5 TRBV9
TGCGCCAGCAGCCAAGATGGGAGGGGCCTTCGGGATACGCAGTATTTT CASSQDGRGLRDTQYF TRBD2 - TRBJ2-3 TRBV4-1
TGCGCCAGCAGCTTGGAAGTAACTGGGGAAGCTTTCTTT CASSLEVTGEAFF - few TRBJ1-1 TRBV5-1
TGCAGCGTTGGGCAGGGATTTGGTTCACCCCTCCACTTT CSVGQGFGSPLHF - few TRBJ1-6 TRBV29-1
TGCAGCGGGGGACATCAGAACACTGAAGCTTTCTTT CSGGHQNTEAFF - - TRBJ1-1 TRBV29-1
TGCGCCAGCAGCCAACCCACCTCCGGACGTAACGAGCAGTACTTC CASSQPTSGRNEQYF - - TRBJ2-7 TRBV4-1
TGTGCCAGCAGACGGCAGGAGGGCGAGCAGTACTTC CASRRQEGEQYF - - TRBJ2-7 TRBV27
TGTGCCAGCAGTGTACGACAGGCTTACTACGAGCAGTACTTC CASSVRQAYYEQYF - few TRBJ2-7 TRBV2
TGTGCCAGCAGCTTAACCCGGACAGATTACAATGAGCAGTTCTTC CASSLTRTDYNEQFF - - TRBJ2-1 TRBV11-1
TGCGCCAGCAGCCAAGATGTGGGAGGGAGCGGGGAGCTGTTTTTT CASSQDVGGSGELFF TRBD2 - TRBJ2-2 TRBV4-1
TGTGCCAGCTCACCGGAGACAGGGGGCTATGGCTACACCTTC CASSPETGGYGYTF TRBD1 - TRBJ1-2 TRBV18
TGTGCCTGGAGTGTCAACCGGGACAGGCCCCAGCATTTT CAWSVNRDRPQHF TRBD1 - TRBJ1-5 TRBV30
TGTGCCAGCTCACTCAACGGACAGGGAGGAGGTGAAAAACTGTTTTTT CASSLNGQGGGEKLFF TRBD1 - TRBJ1-4 TRBV18
TGTGCCAGCAGTGCCAACAGGGGGGGAAGAGAGACCCAGTACTTC CASSANRGGRETQYF - - TRBJ2-5 TRBV25-1
TGTGCCAGCAGCTCAGGTGGGGCAAGCTCGCCGGTTGGCATTCAGTACTTC CASSSGGASSPVGIQYF - - TRBJ2-4 TRBV7-2
TGCAGCGTAGGGACAGTTGGGGCCAACGTCCTGACTTTC CSVGTVGANVLTF TRBD1 - TRBJ2-6 TRBV29-1
TGTGCCAGCGGACCAGGGAATTCTAACTATGGCTACACCTTC CASGPGNSNYGYTF - - TRBJ1-2 TRBV14
TGTGCCAGCAGCCAGAAAAGGGAGGAAAAACTGTTTTTT CASSQKREEKLFF - - TRBJ1-4 TRBV5-4
TGTGCCCGGAAACTACCGGGGGCCTCCACAGATACGCAGTATTTT CARKLPGASTDTQYF - - TRBJ2-3 TRBV30
TGTGCCAGCAGTTACGAGGGGGGGCTCGCTGAAGCTTTCTTT CASSYEGGLAEAFF - - TRBJ1-1 TRBV6-6
TGTGCCAGCAGCCCAGGACCCCGTGGGGACACCGGGGAGCTGTTTTTT CASSPGPRGDTGELFF - - TRBJ2-2 TRBV7-2
TGTGCCAGCACCTCCAAAGCCAGCTACACCTTC CASTSKASYTF - - TRBJ1-2 TRBV28
TGTGCCAGCTCACTCATCCGCACAGATACGCAGTATTTT CASSLIRTDTQYF - - TRBJ2-3 TRBV18
TGTGCCTGGAGTCTAGTACAGTCTTACGAGCAGTACTTC CAWSLVQSYEQYF - - TRBJ2-7 TRBV30
TGTGCCAGCAGTGCGGACGGCTCCTCCGTCTACACCTTC CASSADGSSVYTF - - TRBJ1-2 TRBV2
TGTGCCAGCAGCTTAGCGGAGCTCTCCTACGAGCAGTACTTC CASSLAELSYEQYF - few TRBJ2-7 TRBV7-9
TGTGCCAGCAGTGAAGCGCGCAGGGAAGATACGCAGTATTTT CASSEARREDTQYF - many TRBJ2-3 TRBV6-1
TGTGCCATCCAGGGGGCACAGCCCCAGCATTTT CAIQGAQPQHF TRBD1 few TRBJ1-5 TRBV14